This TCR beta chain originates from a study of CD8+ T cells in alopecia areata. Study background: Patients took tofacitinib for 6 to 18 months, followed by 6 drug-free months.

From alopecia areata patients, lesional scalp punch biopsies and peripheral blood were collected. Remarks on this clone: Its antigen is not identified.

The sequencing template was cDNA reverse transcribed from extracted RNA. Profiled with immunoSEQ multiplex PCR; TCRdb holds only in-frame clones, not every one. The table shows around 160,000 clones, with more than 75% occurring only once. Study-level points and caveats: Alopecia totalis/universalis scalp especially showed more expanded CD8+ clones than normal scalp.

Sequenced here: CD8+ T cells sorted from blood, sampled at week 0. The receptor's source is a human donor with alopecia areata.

The DNA of the CDR3 is TGTGCTAGTGGACCCGGAGGGGCCGTACTCCACGAGCAGTACTTC. Protein: CASGPGGAVLHEQYF. This chain connects TRBV12-5 to TRBJ2-7, with a weak D call TRBD2 (6 bases). This CDR3 spans 15 amino acids. The V end was cut by 6 bases, the J end by 5 bases, with 20 bases between. The germline V gene has CDR1 LGHNT and CDR2 FRNRAP.